The sequence of this TCR beta chain was determined in a study of control samples from healthy donors and cancer patients. CDR3 size: 17 residues. V was shortened by 5 bases and J by 5 bases, with 24 bases between the two germline ends. Germline V gene sequence: CDR1 MNHEY, CDR2 SMNVEV (reference sequence). Only in-frame clones appear in the TCRdb table, and some are missing; sequencing was by immunoSEQ multiplex PCR. The sample records about 160,000 clones, just over 95% being singletons. The chain joins TRBV27 to TRBJ1-2, with D perhaps matching TRBD1 (5 bases). The TCR was taken from a woman in her twenties or thirties in good health. The sequenced sample was blood. The CDR3 DNA reads as TGTGCCAGCAGTCACTGGGCGACGGGGGATAGCCCTTATGGCTACACCTTC. It codes for CASSHWATGDSPYGYTF.